A single sample is the source of the 9 T cell receptor beta chains below, sequenced in a study of human T cells and chemical hapten exposure. As for time point: patch test 3, about 24 weeks after DPC sensitization. Stated treatment: therapeutic diphenylcyclopropenone sensitization with weekly scalp DPC. TCRdb fed the RACE reads into MiXCR, producing one record per CDR3 protein. The sample carries approximately 110,000 distinct CDR3 sequences, less than 40% recorded once. The sample was whole blood, taken in connection with sensitization to the hapten diphenylcyclopropenone (DPC). These receptor sequences come from a man in his forties with alopecia areata. Some clones in this sample may be carry-over from other donors' samples.

The chain uses TRBV24-1 and TRBJ2-7; possible D gene TRBD2, 6 bases. Germline loops: CDR1 KGHDR, CDR2 SFDVKD. This CDR3 region has 13 residues. Deletions cut 6 bases from V and 5 bases from J, with 13 bases between. The CDR3 DNA is TGTGCCACCAGTCGGGCGGGATCCCACGAGCAGTACTTC. Protein: CATSRAGSHEQYF.

This clonotype has just a few counts. The chain links TRBV9 to TRBJ2-2; 11 bases map to TRBD1. Germline CDR1 and CDR2: SGDLS and YYNGEE. The V segment lost 3 bases and the J segment 4 bases; nucleotides outside the gene matches: 5. The CDR3 consists of 16 residues. CDR3 residues: CASSGRTGGITGELFF. The CDR3 coding sequence is TGTGCCAGCAGCGGCCGGACAGGGGGCATCACCGGGGAGCTGTTTTTT.

This chain uses TRBV7-8 with TRBJ1-5; D might be TRBD1 (6 bases). CDR3 size: 15 residues. Trimming stripped 0 bases from V and 4 bases from J, with 10 bases between. The germline gives CDR1 SGHVS, CDR2 FQNEAQ. This chain's CDR3 is CASSLAGQYNQPQHF. The CDR3 region has the DNA TGTGCCAGCAGCTTAGCGGGACAATATAATCAGCCCCAGCATTTT.

This clonotype showed up just a few times. The chain couples TRBV7-2 to TRBJ2-2; D call uncertain. V was shortened by 1 base and J by 4 bases, with 4 bases between the two germline ends. CDR3 size: 13 residues. CDR1 and CDR2 (germline): SGHTA, FQGNSA. Here the CDR3 reads CASSLVRTGELFF. The CDR3 nucleotides read TGTGCCAGCAGCTTAGTTCGCACCGGGGAGCTGTTTTTT.

In this sample, this clonotype turned up a few times. The chain is built from TRBV29-1 and TRBJ1-5, with D hard to call. The CDR3 has 13 amino acids. Germline CDR1 reads SQVTM; CDR2 reads ANQGSEA. Trimming stripped 4 bases from V and 6 bases from J, with 13 bases between. CDR3 DNA sequence: TGCAGCGTTGGGGTAGGAGGGAGTCAGCCCCAGCATTTT. Its translation is CSVGVGGSQPQHF.

The rearrangement joins TRBV20-1 to TRBJ1-4; possibly TRBD1 for D (6 bases). The germline gives CDR1 DFQATT, CDR2 SNEGSKA (reference sequence). V lost 1 base to trimming and J lost 3 bases, with 15 bases between them. The CDR3 covers 16 residues. The CDR3 DNA reads TGCAGTGCTAGAGTGGGGGGGCACGGAGCTAATGAAAAACTGTTTTTT. This gives the protein CSARVGGHGANEKLFF.

The chain couples TRBV7-2 to TRBJ1-1, with D possibly TRBD1 on 6 matching bases. The ends were cut back, 2 bases at V and 1 base at J, with 8 bases in the middle. Germline CDR1 reads SGHTA; CDR2 reads FQGNSA. The CDR3 covers 14 residues. The DNA of the CDR3 is TGTGCCAGCAGCTTAAACAGGGCGAACACTGAAGCTTTCTTT. This gives the protein CASSLNRANTEAFF.

This chain uses TRBV10-3 with TRBJ2-1, with TRBD2 matching 9 bases. The CDR3 loop spans 15 amino acids. Germline V gene lookup returns CDR1 ENHRY and CDR2 SYGVKD. The trim removed 2 bases at V and 8 bases at J, leaving 7 bases unmatched. In DNA form, the CDR3 reads TGTGCCATCAGTGAGGTAGCGGGAGTTTATGATGAGCAGTTCTTC. Protein sequence: CAISEVAGVYDEQFF.

The chain has TRBV2 and TRBJ1-1; the match to TRBD1 covers 7 bases. This CDR3 has 13 residues. The J segment lost 5 bases and the V segment lost 8 bases, leaving 8 bases of the junction unmatched. The V gene's germline CDR1 is SNHLY and CDR2 FYNNEI. CDR3 sequence (DNA): TGTGCCAGCGCGACAGGGTCGTTTACTGAAGCTTTCTTT. Translating gives CASATGSFTEAFF.